One and the same sample provided the 23 T cell receptor beta chains below, sequenced in a study of T cells in Graves' hyperthyroidism and ophthalmopathy. It was RNA transcripts that yielded the amplified TCR beta CDR3 regions. HTBI primers drove first-round RT-PCR of the TCR CDR3. Via MiXCR, TCRdb re-called the multiplex PCR reads, giving one row per CDR3 protein. The sample lists around 490,000 distinct CDR3 sequences; nearly 20% were seen once. The sequenced sample was blood. These receptors were taken from a man aged 35-49 years with Graves' ophthalmopathy.

There are a few counts of this clonotype. The rearrangement links TRBV30 to TRBJ1-1; D is unresolved. Trimming took off 2 bases at V and 5 bases at J, with 9 bases between the two ends. Germline-derived CDR1 and CDR2 are GTSNPN and SVGIG (reference sequence). The CDR3 length is 12 residues. The CDR3 DNA is TGTGCCTGGAGTAGTGTGAGAACTGAAGCTTTCTTT. This gives the protein CAWSSVRTEAFF.

The rearrangement links TRBV7-3 to TRBJ1-5, with TRBD1 identical over 9 bases. V lost 6 bases to trimming and J lost 0 bases; unmatched junction nucleotides: 12. Germline V gene data show CDR1 as SGHTA and CDR2 as FQGTGA. The CDR3 extends over 18 amino acids. CDR3 in DNA: TGTGCCAGCAGTCCCCCGGGACAGGGAGCGAATAGCAATCAGCCCCAGCATTTT. This gives the protein CASSPPGQGANSNQPQHF.

The table lists this clonotype with many counts. The chain carries TRBV27 and TRBJ2-7; 12 positions match TRBD2. Losses at the gene ends were 5 bases for V and 2 bases for J; bases not matched to a gene: 1. Germline V gives CDR1 MNHEY, CDR2 SMNVEV (reference sequence). CDR3 length: 14 residues. CDR3: CASSPSGRAYEQYF. The CDR3 DNA follows: TGTGCCAGCAGTCCTAGCGGGAGGGCCTACGAGCAGTACTTC.

There are many counts of this clonotype. The chain has TRBV10-3 and TRBJ2-1; 13 bases are shared with TRBD2. Germline loops: CDR1 ENHRY, CDR2 SYGVKD. The CDR3 runs to 14 residues. With 5 bases clipped from V and 10 bases from J, the junction kept 5 bases outside the gene matches. The CDR3 nucleotides read TGTGCCATCAGTCCGGGACTAGCGGGAAGGGAGCAGTTCTTC. Protein product: CAISPGLAGREQFF.

This clonotype was detected only a few times. The V gene is TRBV27, the J gene TRBJ1-4; 8 nucleotides align to TRBD1. CDR1 is MNHEY and CDR2 is SMNVEV in the germline V gene (reference sequence). The V gene end was trimmed by 6 bases and the J gene end by 11 bases; junction bases not matched to a gene: 8. The CDR3 covers 13 residues. DNA for the CDR3: TGTGCCAGCAGCTCAGGGGGCTTAAATAAACTGTTTTTT. Protein sequence: CASSSGGLNKLFF.

This clonotype was seen only a few times. J is TRBJ2-7 and V is TRBV7-6, with 9 bases matching TRBD1. Germline CDR1 SGHVS, CDR2 FNYEAQ. The junction had 21 bases not matched to a gene; V was cut back by 6 bases and J by 6 bases. This CDR3 is built from 18 residues. As DNA, the CDR3 is TGTGCCAGCAGTTCAGGGGGACAGGGTGCCCCGCCCGGGCTCGAGCAGTACTTC. Translation gives CASSSGGQGAPPGLEQYF.

This clonotype was detected only a few times. The chain recombines TRBV6-1 with TRBJ1-6, with 7 bases identical to TRBD1. The V gene's germline CDR1 is MNHNS and CDR2 SASEGT. The CDR3 sequence is 14 residues long. Trimming at V came to 5 bases and at J to 7 bases, leaving 5 bases not matched to a gene. The DNA of the CDR3 is TGTGCCAGCAGTTCGGGACAGCTAAATTCACCCCTCCACTTT. Protein: CASSSGQLNSPLHF.

The chain combines TRBV2 with TRBJ2-7, with 9 bases that match TRBD2. This CDR3 region has 13 residues. V shed 7 bases and J 7 bases; nucleotides not matched to a gene: 8. In germline, CDR1 is SNHLY, CDR2 FYNNEI. CDR3 nucleotide sequence: TGTGCCAGCAAAGGCGGGAGGGCCGGAGAGCAGTACTTC. Protein product: CASKGGRAGEQYF.

CDR3 region: CASSLMLDRVFVQTWDNEQFF. Written as DNA, the CDR3 is TGTGCCAGCAGCTTAATGTTGGACAGGGTATTTGTTCAAACTTGGGACAATGAGCAGTTCTTC. The chain is built from TRBV7-2 and TRBJ2-1, with 8 bases matching TRBD1. Germline CDR1 and CDR2: SGHTA and FQGNSA. The length of the CDR3 is 21 residues. The trim removed 2 bases at V and 5 bases at J, leaving 23 bases unmatched.

This clonotype has just a few counts. The genes are TRBV28 and TRBJ2-4; the match to TRBD2 covers 7 bases. The junction had 5 bases not matched to a gene; V was cut back by 5 bases and J by 4 bases. From germline, CDR1 is MDHEN and CDR2 SYDVKM. CDR3 length: 14 residues. CDR3 sequence reads: CASSSGTRKNIQYF. DNA for the CDR3: TGTGCCAGCAGTAGCGGGACTCGTAAAAACATTCAGTACTTC.

This clonotype was counted only a few times. J is TRBJ1-4 and V is TRBV7-9; D is ambiguous. Trimming took off 1 base at V and 5 bases at J, with 14 bases between the two ends. From germline, CDR1 is SEHNR and CDR2 FQNEAQ (reference sequence). This CDR3 comprises 16 residues. The CDR3 loop is CASSLGPSKRNEKLFF. DNA of the CDR3: TGTGCCAGCAGCTTAGGGCCTTCCAAGCGGAATGAAAAACTGTTTTTT.

This clonotype was counted many times. This sequence joins TRBV7-2 and TRBJ2-3; no definite D call. Germline V gene lookup returns CDR1 SGHTA and CDR2 FQGNSA. Trimming stripped 7 bases from V and 5 bases from J, with 10 bases between. The CDR3 is 12 amino acids. The CDR3 DNA is TGTGCCAGCACCTCCCCGTTAGATACGCAGTATTTT. Its translation is CASTSPLDTQYF.

This chain links TRBV20-1 with TRBJ2-4, with D possibly called TRBD1 or TRBD2 (5 bases each). The CDR3 is 14 residues long. V gave up 3 bases and J gave up 4 bases, with 13 bases separating them. Germline values: CDR1 DFQATT, CDR2 SNEGSKA (reference sequence). The CDR3 here is CSARVRDGKNIQYF. In nucleotides, the CDR3 is TGCAGTGCTAGGGTCCGGGACGGGAAAAACATTCAGTACTTC.

The J gene is TRBJ2-5, the V gene TRBV4-1; the D is unclear. CDR3 length: 13 amino acids. V was cut by 3 bases and J by 2 bases, with 7 bases left in between. CDR1 MGHRA and CDR2 YSYEKL come from the germline V gene. The DNA of the CDR3 is TGCGCCAGCAGCCAGGGCGTACAAGAGACCCAGTACTTC. Its translation is CASSQGVQETQYF.

This clonotype was recorded many times. The V call is TRBV20-1, the J call TRBJ2-7, with D possibly matching TRBD2 (6 bases). Trimming pared 0 bases from V and 1 base from J, leaving 10 bases between. CDR1 is DFQATT, CDR2 SNEGSKA, per germline (reference sequence). This CDR3 region has 14 residues. The chain's CDR3 is CSARETGESYEQYF. DNA for the CDR3: TGCAGTGCTAGAGAGACGGGAGAGTCCTACGAGCAGTACTTC.

This clonotype was recorded at least ten times. The rearrangement links TRBV11-2 to TRBJ2-2; tentative D call: TRBD1 (5 bases). The CDR3 covers 15 residues. Trimming removed 5 bases from V and 3 bases from J, with 13 bases in between. The germline V gene encodes CDR1 SGHAT and CDR2 FQNNGV. The CDR3 loop is CASSRYQGDTGELFF. As DNA, the CDR3 is TGTGCCAGCAGCCGCTACCAAGGGGACACCGGGGAGCTGTTTTTT.

This rearrangement joins TRBV2 to TRBJ2-5; D not certain. V lost 8 bases and J lost 0, with 22 bases in between. This CDR3 is 17 amino acids long. Per germline, CDR1 SNHLY and CDR2 FYNNEI. This chain's CDR3 is CASQWSPTTLYQETQYF. The CDR3 nucleotides read TGTGCCAGCCAATGGTCACCAACTACCCTGTACCAAGAGACCCAGTACTTC.

This clonotype has just a few counts. The chain has TRBV6-2 or TRBV6-3 and TRBJ2-1, with TRBD1 matching over 9 bases. This CDR3 is built from 15 residues. J was trimmed by 4 bases and V by 6 bases; bases with no gene match: 7. From germline, CDR1 is MNHEY and CDR2 SVGEGT. CDR3 coding DNA: TGTGCCAGCAGCGCCGGGACAGGGTGGTACAATGAGCAGTTCTTC. It translates to CASSAGTGWYNEQFF.

Only a few counts were recorded for this clonotype. The V and J genes are TRBV18 and TRBJ2-3; 9 bases align to TRBD1. Trimming cost V 8 bases and J 5 bases; bases outside gene matches: 14. The CDR3 totals 16 residues. Looked up from germline, CDR1 is KGHSH and CDR2 is LQKENI. The DNA of the CDR3 is TGTGCCAGCCACCGACAACAGGGGGCGTCTGGAGATACGCAGTATTTT. Amino acids: CASHRQQGASGDTQYF.

Points on this clonotype: This may stem from a read error, because a much larger clone lies one nucleotide away. The V gene is TRBV12-5, the J gene TRBJ1-2, with D possibly matching TRBD1 (5 bases). The CDR3 is 13 residues long. In germline, CDR1 is LGHNT, CDR2 FRNRAP. The DNA for the CDR3 is TGTGCAACGGTGCACAGGATAGCGTCTGGCTACACCTTC. This sequence encodes CATVHRIASGYTF.

There are a few counts of this clonotype. V is TRBV12-5 and J is TRBJ2-7; no firm D call. Germline V lookup: CDR1 LGHNT, CDR2 FRNRAP. This CDR3 has 13 amino acids. Trimming took off 2 bases at V and 2 bases at J, with 7 bases between the two ends. The CDR3 spells CASGLMNPYEQYF. In DNA form, the CDR3 reads TGTGCTAGTGGTTTGATGAACCCCTACGAGCAGTACTTC.

The rearrangement links TRBV24-1 to TRBJ2-1; 7 nucleotides line up with TRBD2. This CDR3 has 14 amino acids. V shed 5 bases and J 8 bases; nucleotides not matched to a gene: 8. The germline CDR1 and CDR2 sequences are KGHDR and SFDVKD. Written as DNA, the CDR3 is TGTGCCACCAGTGTGAGTGGGGGGGGTCATGAGCAGTTCTTC. It specifies CATSVSGGGHEQFF.

This clonotype was seen at least ten times. J is TRBJ2-7 and V is TRBV20-1; D not certain. This CDR3 contains 12 residues. The V gene's germline CDR1 is DFQATT and CDR2 SNEGSKA (reference sequence). Trimming shortened V by 4 bases and J by 2 bases, and 9 bases separated the two germline ends. CDR3 region: CSATVDAYEQYF. The CDR3 bases are TGCAGTGCTACGGTAGATGCCTACGAGCAGTACTTC.